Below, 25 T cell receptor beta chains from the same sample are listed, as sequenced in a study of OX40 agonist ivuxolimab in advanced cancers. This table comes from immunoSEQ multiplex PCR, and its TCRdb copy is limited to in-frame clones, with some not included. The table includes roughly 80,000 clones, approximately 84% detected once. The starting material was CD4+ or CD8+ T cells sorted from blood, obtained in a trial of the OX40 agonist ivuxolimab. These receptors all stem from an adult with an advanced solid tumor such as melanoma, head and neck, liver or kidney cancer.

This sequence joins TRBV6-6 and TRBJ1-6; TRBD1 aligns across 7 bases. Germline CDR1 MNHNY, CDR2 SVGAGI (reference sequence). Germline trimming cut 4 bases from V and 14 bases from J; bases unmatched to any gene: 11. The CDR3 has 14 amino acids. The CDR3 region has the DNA TGTGCCAGCAGTTCCGGGACAGCAGAGTTCACCCTCCACTTT. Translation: CASSSGTAEFTLHF.

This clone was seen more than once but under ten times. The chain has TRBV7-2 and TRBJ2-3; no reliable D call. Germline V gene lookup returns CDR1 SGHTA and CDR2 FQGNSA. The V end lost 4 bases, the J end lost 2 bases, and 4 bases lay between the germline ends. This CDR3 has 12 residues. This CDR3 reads CASSSLTDTQYF. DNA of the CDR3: TGTGCCAGCAGCTCCCTCACAGATACGCAGTATTTT.

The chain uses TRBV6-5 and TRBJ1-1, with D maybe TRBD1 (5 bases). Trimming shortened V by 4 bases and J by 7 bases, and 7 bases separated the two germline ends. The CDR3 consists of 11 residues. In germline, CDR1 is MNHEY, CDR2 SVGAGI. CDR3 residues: CASSLGVEAFF. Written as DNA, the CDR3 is TGTGCCAGCAGTTTGGGGGTTGAAGCTTTCTTT.

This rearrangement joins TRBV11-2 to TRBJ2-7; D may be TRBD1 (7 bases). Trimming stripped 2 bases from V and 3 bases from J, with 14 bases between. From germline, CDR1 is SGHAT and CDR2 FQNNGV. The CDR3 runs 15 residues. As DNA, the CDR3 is TGTGCCAGCAGCTTACAGCAGGGGGGATTCTACGAGCAGTACTTC. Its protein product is CASSLQQGGFYEQYF.

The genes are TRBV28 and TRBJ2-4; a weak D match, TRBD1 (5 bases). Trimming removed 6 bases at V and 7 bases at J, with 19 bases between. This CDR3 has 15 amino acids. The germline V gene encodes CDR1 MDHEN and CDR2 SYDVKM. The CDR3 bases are TGTGCCAGCAGGGTAGGGGATACCCTCGGGAACATTCAGTACTTC. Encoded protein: CASRVGDTLGNIQYF.

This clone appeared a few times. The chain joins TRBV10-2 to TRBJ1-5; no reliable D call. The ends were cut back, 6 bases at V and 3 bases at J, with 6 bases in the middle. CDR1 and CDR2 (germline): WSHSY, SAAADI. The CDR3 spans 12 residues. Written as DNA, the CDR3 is TGCGCCAGCAGGGACGTCAATCAGCCCCAGCATTTT. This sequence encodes CASRDVNQPQHF.

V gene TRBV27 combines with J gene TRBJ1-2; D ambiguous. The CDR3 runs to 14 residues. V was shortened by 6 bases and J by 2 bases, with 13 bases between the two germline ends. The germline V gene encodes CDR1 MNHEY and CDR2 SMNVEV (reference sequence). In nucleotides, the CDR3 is TGTGCCAGCAGCCCTGGCGTTTTGAACTATGGCTACACCTTC. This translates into CASSPGVLNYGYTF.

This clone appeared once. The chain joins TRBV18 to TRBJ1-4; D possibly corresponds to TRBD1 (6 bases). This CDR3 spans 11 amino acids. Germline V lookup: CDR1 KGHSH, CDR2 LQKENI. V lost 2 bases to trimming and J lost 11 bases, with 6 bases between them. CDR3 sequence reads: CASSPGQKLFF. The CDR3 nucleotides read TGTGCCAGCTCACCAGGACAGAAACTGTTTTTT.

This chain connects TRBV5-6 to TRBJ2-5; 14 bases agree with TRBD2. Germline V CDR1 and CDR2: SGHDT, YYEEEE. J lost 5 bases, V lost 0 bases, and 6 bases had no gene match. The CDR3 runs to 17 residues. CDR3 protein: CASSLGQGLAGVETQYF. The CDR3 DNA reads TGTGCCAGCAGCTTGGGACAGGGACTAGCGGGAGTGGAGACCCAGTACTTC.

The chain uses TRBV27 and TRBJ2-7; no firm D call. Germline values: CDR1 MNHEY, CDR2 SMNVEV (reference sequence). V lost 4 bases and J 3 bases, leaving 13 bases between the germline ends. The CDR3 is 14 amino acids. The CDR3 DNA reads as TGTGCCAGCAGTTGGTCGGGCGCGGACTACGAGCAGTACTTC. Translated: CASSWSGADYEQYF.

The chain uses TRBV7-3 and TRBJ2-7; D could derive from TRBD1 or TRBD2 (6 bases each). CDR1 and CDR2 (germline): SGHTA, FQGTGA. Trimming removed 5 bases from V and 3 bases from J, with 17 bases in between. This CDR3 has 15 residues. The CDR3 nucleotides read TGTGCCAGCAGCGTTCAAGGGGGGCCCTTCTACGAGCAGTACTTC. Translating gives CASSVQGGPFYEQYF.

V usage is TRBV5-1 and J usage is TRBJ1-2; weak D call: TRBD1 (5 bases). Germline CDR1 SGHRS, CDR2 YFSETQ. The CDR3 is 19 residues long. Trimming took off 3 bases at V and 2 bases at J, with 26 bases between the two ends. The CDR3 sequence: CASSYSMTAGFAPNYGYTF. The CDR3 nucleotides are TGCGCCAGCAGCTACTCAATGACAGCTGGGTTTGCCCCCAACTATGGCTACACCTTC.

This CDR3 reads CASSLGPSGSYEQYF. CDR3 DNA sequence: TGTGCCAGCAGCTTGGGCCCCAGCGGTTCCTACGAGCAGTACTTC. The chain uses TRBV5-5 and TRBJ2-7, with a tentative D call TRBD2 (5 bases). From germline, CDR1 is SGHKS and CDR2 YYEKEE (reference sequence). The CDR3 has 15 residues. The V end lost 0 bases, the J end lost 1 base, and 11 bases lay between the germline ends.

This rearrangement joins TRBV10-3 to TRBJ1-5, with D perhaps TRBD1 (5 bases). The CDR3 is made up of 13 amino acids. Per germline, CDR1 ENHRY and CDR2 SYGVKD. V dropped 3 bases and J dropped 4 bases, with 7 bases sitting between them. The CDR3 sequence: CAISDRVNQPQHF. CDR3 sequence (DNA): TGTGCCATCAGTGACAGGGTGAATCAGCCCCAGCATTTT.

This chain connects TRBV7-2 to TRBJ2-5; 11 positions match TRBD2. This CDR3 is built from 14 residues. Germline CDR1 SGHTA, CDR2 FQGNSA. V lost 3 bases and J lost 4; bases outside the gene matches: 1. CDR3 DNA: TGTGCCAGCAGCTTCCTAGCGGGAGGAGAGACCCAGTACTTC. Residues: CASSFLAGGETQYF.

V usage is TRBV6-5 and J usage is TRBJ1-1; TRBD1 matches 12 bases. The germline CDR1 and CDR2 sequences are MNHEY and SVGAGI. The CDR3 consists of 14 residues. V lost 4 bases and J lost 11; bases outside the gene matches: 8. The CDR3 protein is CASSSGDRGHGAFF. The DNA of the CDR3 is TGTGCCAGCAGTTCCGGGGACAGGGGGCACGGTGCTTTCTTT.

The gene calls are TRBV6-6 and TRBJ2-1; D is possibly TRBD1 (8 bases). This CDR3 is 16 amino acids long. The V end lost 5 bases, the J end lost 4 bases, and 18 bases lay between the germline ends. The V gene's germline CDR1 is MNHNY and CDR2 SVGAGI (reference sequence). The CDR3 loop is CASSAYGQGGYNEQFF. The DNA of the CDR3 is TGTGCCAGCAGTGCATATGGACAGGGAGGGTACAATGAGCAGTTCTTC.

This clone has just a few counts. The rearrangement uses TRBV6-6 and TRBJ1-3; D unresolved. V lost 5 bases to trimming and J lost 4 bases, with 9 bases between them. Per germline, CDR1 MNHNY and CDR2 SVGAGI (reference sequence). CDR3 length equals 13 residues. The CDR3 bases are TGTGCCAGCAGTACCCGAGCCGGAAACACCATATATTTT. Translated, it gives CASSTRAGNTIYF.

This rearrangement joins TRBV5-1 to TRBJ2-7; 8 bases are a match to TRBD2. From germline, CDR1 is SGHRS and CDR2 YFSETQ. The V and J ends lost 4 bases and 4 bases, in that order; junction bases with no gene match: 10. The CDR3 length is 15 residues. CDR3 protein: CASSPNSGSRYEQYF. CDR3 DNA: TGCGCCAGCAGCCCTAACAGCGGGAGTCGGTACGAGCAGTACTTC.

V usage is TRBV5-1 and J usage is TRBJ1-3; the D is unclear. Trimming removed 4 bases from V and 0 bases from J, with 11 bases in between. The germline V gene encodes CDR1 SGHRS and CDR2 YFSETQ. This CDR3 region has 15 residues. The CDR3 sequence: CASSVSGYSGNTIYF. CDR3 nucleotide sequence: TGCGCCAGCAGCGTCTCCGGGTACTCTGGAAACACCATATATTTT.

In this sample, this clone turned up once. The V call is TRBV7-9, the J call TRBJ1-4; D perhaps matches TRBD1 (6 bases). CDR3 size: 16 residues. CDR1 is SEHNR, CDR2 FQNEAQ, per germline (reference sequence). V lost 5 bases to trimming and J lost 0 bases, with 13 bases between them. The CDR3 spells CASSPGQSSTNEKLFF. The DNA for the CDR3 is TGTGCCAGCAGCCCAGGACAGAGCTCAACTAATGAAAAACTGTTTTTT.

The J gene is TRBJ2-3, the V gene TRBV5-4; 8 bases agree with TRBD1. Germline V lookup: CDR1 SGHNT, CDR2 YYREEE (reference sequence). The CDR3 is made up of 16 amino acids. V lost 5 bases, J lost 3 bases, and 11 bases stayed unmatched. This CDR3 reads CASSSPRDRGTDTQYF. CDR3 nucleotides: TGTGCCAGCAGTTCGCCAAGAGACAGGGGTACAGATACGCAGTATTTT.

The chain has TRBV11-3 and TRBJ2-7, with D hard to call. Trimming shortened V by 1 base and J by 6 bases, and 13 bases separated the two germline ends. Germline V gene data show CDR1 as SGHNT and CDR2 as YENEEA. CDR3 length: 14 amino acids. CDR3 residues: CASSLGGSTREQYF. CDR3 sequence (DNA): TGTGCCAGCAGCTTAGGGGGATCGACCCGCGAGCAGTACTTC.

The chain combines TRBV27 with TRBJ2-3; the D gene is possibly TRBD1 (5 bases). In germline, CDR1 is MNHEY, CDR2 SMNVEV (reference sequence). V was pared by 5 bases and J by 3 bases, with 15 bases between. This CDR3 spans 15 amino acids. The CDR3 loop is CASSLRPGRTDTQYF. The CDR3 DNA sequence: TGTGCCAGCAGTCTACGCCCAGGGCGGACAGATACGCAGTATTTT.

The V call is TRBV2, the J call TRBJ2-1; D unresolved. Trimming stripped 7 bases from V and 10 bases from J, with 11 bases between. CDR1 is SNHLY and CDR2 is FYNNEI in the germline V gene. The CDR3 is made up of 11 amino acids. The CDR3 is CASILVEEQFF. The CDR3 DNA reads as TGTGCCAGCATCTTGGTCGAAGAGCAGTTCTTC.